Following are 14 T cell receptor beta chains from one sample sequenced in a study of response to subunit inactivated influenza vaccine (dated by TCRdb to about 2018). The library was prepared using RT-PCR. Instrument on record: Illumina HiSeq 2500. TCRdb trimmed the raw reads at Q25, called clones with MiXCR and kept productive beta chains. Each entry merges the rows of one CDR3 protein and shows their most common DNA and genes. The sample table shows 180,000 or so distinct CDR3 sequences, and about an eighth are seen once. 29% of the sample is held by the ten biggest clonotypes. The data also belong to a second study, concerning T cells expressing NK-cell markers. In that second paper, the authors write: TCR beta cDNA libraries were made by 5'RACE template switching that added a universal primer site and unique molecular identifiers.

This specimen consisted of CD8+ T cells sorted from PBMCs, obtained approximately 12 days after vaccination. These receptors were obtained from a man aged 50 or older who received an inactivated influenza vaccine. Donor details come from another sample of the same person, matched by shared clones.

The J gene is TRBJ2-7, the V gene TRBV4-1; either TRBD1 or TRBD2 may supply D (5 bases each). The CDR3 contains 13 residues. Germline V gives CDR1 MGHRA, CDR2 YSYEKL. V lost 3 bases, J lost 4 bases, and 10 bases lay in between. CDR3 nucleotides: TGCGCCAGCAGCCAGGGGACGGGTTACGAGCAGTACTTC. This sequence encodes CASSQGTGYEQYF.

This chain uses TRBV3-1 with TRBJ2-1; tentative D call: TRBD1 (8 bases). The ends were cut back, 4 bases at V and 9 bases at J, with 16 bases in the middle. The CDR3 runs to 14 residues. CDR1 and CDR2 (germline): LGHDT, YNNKEL (reference sequence). The CDR3 here is CASSPVQGGGEQFF. The DNA for the CDR3 is TGTGCCAGCAGCCCCGTACAGGGGGGGGGTGAGCAGTTCTTC.

This clonotype has just a few counts. The chain recombines TRBV9 with TRBJ2-1, with 7 bases that match TRBD1. CDR3 length: 15 residues. The V gene's germline CDR1 is SGDLS and CDR2 YYNGEE. V shed 6 bases, J shed 9 bases, and the junction held 15 bases outside the gene matches. CDR3 loop: CASNPGQLYYGEQFF. CDR3 DNA: TGTGCCAGCAATCCGGGACAGCTATATTATGGTGAGCAGTTCTTC. Full variable domain (missing parts from reference TRBV9 and TRBJ2-1): DSGVTQTPKHLITATGQRVTLRCSPRSGDLSVYWYQQSLDQGLQFLIQYYNGEERAKGNILERFSAQQFPDLHSELNLSSLELGDSALYFCASNPGQLYYGEQFFGPGTRLTVL.

The chain is built from TRBV19 and TRBJ2-7; D is perhaps TRBD1 (6 bases). The germline V gene encodes CDR1 LNHDA and CDR2 SQIVND (reference sequence). Trimming took 5 bases from V and 2 from J, leaving 13 bases between them. The CDR3 contains 14 residues. Here the CDR3 reads CASSWAGATYEQYF. The CDR3 DNA follows: TGTGCCAGTAGTTGGGCAGGGGCCACCTACGAGCAGTACTTC. The full variable domain, its missing parts supplied by reference TRBV19 and TRBJ2-7, is DGGITQSPKYLFRKEGQNVTLSCEQNLNHDAMYWYRQDPGQGLRLIYYSQIVNDFQKGDIAEGYSVSREKKESFPLTVTSAQKNPTAFYLCASSWAGATYEQYFGPGTRLTVT.

The chain employs TRBV10-3 and TRBJ2-7; 10 nucleotides agree with TRBD2. J was trimmed by 3 bases and V by 6 bases; bases with no gene match: 5. The CDR3 totals 14 residues. Per germline, CDR1 ENHRY and CDR2 SYGVKD. The CDR3 DNA sequence: TGTGCCATCAGCCAGCGGGAGGGCCTCTACGAGCAGTACTTC. The encoded protein is CAISQREGLYEQYF.

This clonotype was picked up many times. J is TRBJ2-5 and V is TRBV28, with D possibly TRBD1 on 6 matching bases. The V and J ends lost 4 bases and 1 base respectively, with 16 bases between them. Germline CDR1 and CDR2: MDHEN and SYDVKM. The CDR3 sequence is 16 residues long. CDR3 DNA sequence: TGTGCCAGCAGTTCGTTCATAGGACAGACCCAAGAGACCCAGTACTTC. Translated: CASSSFIGQTQETQYF.

The chain carries TRBV9 and TRBJ1-2, with D possibly being TRBD1 (6 bases). Trimming stripped 0 bases from V and 4 bases from J, with 19 bases between. This CDR3 comprises 17 residues. Germline CDR1 reads SGDLS; CDR2 reads YYNGEE. In nucleotides, the CDR3 is TGTGCCAGCAGCGTAGACCTAGGGGGGGGATCCCGCTATGGCTACACCTTC. Translating it yields CASSVDLGGGSRYGYTF.

This rearrangement joins TRBV10-3 to TRBJ2-1; the D gene is possibly TRBD2 (7 bases). The CDR3 loop spans 16 amino acids. Trimming took 2 bases from V and 3 from J, leaving 14 bases between them. The germline CDR1 and CDR2 sequences are ENHRY and SYGVKD. In DNA form, the CDR3 reads TGTGCCATCAGTGAGACAGAGGGGGACTACTACAATGAGCAGTTCTTC. This gives the protein CAISETEGDYYNEQFF.

The genes are TRBV6-5 and TRBJ2-3, with 10 positions matching TRBD2. V was pared by 4 bases and J by 3 bases, with 10 bases of the junction left unmatched. Germline V gene sequence: CDR1 MNHEY, CDR2 SVGAGI. The CDR3 extends over 17 amino acids. The CDR3 here is CASSSGVIAGGTDTQYF. Written as DNA, the CDR3 is TGTGCCAGCAGTTCCGGGGTTATAGCGGGAGGAACAGATACGCAGTATTTT.

Ten or more counts support this clonotype. The chain is built from TRBV6-5 and TRBJ2-7, with D possibly matching TRBD1 (5 bases). V was trimmed by 2 bases and J by 2 bases, leaving 10 bases between them. Per the germline V gene, CDR1 is MNHEY and CDR2 is SVGAGI. This CDR3 is 14 amino acids long. The CDR3 region is CASSYSTGTYEQYF. The CDR3 DNA is TGTGCCAGCAGTTACAGTACAGGAACCTACGAGCAGTACTTC.

This chain joins TRBV7-6 and TRBJ2-3; D might be TRBD1 (6 bases). Per the germline V gene, CDR1 is SGHVS and CDR2 is FNYEAQ. This CDR3 is 18 amino acids long. V lost 5 bases and J 0 bases, leaving 21 bases between the germline ends. CDR3 protein: CASSIKWPGQISTDTQYF. The CDR3 DNA reads TGTGCCAGCAGCATCAAATGGCCGGGACAAATAAGCACAGATACGCAGTATTTT.

This clonotype has a handful of counts. This chain uses TRBV6-2 or TRBV6-3 with TRBJ1-5; a weak D match, TRBD1 (5 bases). The CDR3 consists of 17 residues. Germline V gene lookup returns CDR1 MNHEY and CDR2 SVGEGT. V was pared by 6 bases and J by 0 bases, with 18 bases between. In DNA form, the CDR3 reads TGTGCCAGCAGAGGGACCGGGGATTACTATAGCAATCAGCCCCAGCATTTT. This translates into CASRGTGDYYSNQPQHF.

The sample holds a few counts of this clonotype. The V call is TRBV6-1, the J call TRBJ2-3, with 10 bases that match TRBD2. The CDR3 loop spans 16 amino acids. Looked up from germline, CDR1 is MNHNS and CDR2 is SASEGT. Unmatched junction bases numbered 7, after V lost 3 bases and J lost 4 bases. The CDR3: CASSDFSGGYADTQYF. CDR3 sequence (DNA): TGTGCCAGCAGTGACTTTAGCGGGGGGTATGCAGATACGCAGTATTTT.

The chain has TRBV9 and TRBJ1-2; perhaps TRBD1 as D (5 bases). The CDR3 runs 14 residues. The ends were cut back, 7 bases at V and 3 bases at J, with 16 bases in the middle. CDR1 and CDR2 from the germline V gene are SGDLS and YYNGEE. CDR3 protein: CASRDSRGDYGYTF. In DNA, the CDR3 is TGTGCCAGCCGCGACTCGAGGGGAGACTATGGCTACACCTTC.